This entry features one T cell receptor (beta chain) sequence. This sample was taken from a study of blood T cell repertoires in COVID-19. Study-level information: PBMCs, B-cell-depleted T cells, or T cells provided the cDNA or gDNA that made up the material.

The CDR3 loop spans 15 amino acids. In germline, CDR1 is MNHEY, CDR2 SVGAGI. V lost 8 bases and J lost 2, with 19 bases in between. The table came from immunoSEQ multiplex PCR; TCRdb's copy has only in-frame clones and leaves some out. The data contain about 98,000 clones, more than 75% of them singletons. The sample taken for sequencing was peripheral blood. The source of this sequence is a man aged 50-59 years with acute or convalescent COVID-19. J is TRBJ2-7 and V is TRBV6-5; weak D call: TRBD1 (6 bases). The CDR3: CASARDRSYAYEQYF. The CDR3 DNA follows: TGTGCCAGCGCCCGCGACAGGAGTTATGCCTACGAGCAGTACTTC.